This T cell receptor beta chain was sequenced during a study of cytomegalovirus exposure and HLA in healthy donors. Clones were sequenced by immunoSEQ multiplex PCR, and TCRdb holds only the in-frame ones, with some missing. The sample lists 70,000 to 75,000 clones, around 94% occurring once. The V and J ends lost 1 base and 3 bases respectively, with 16 bases between them. Germline CDR1 and CDR2: MGHRA and YSYEKL. The CDR3 runs to 16 residues. The sample was PBMCs. This chain joins TRBV4-1 and TRBJ2-7, with a possible D match to TRBD2 (5 bases). This TCR was sampled from a woman aged 18 to 35 in good health and CMV-seropositive. CDR3 loop: CASSQGVTGISYEQYF. CDR3 nucleotide sequence: TGCGCCAGCAGCCAAGGAGTAACGGGGATTAGCTACGAGCAGTACTTC.